This is a list of T cell receptor beta chains from one sample in a study of blood T cell repertoires in COVID-19. Measured with immunoSEQ multiplex PCR; TCRdb has only the in-frame clones, and not every one. The table records about 170,000 clones, about 83% of them present only once. The specimen was PBMCs or T cells enriched from blood (not recorded which). These receptors all come from a woman aged 45-60 years in a cohort exposed to, infected with or recovered from COVID-19 (not recorded which). Each CDR3 is given with its conserved first and last residue. D genes are given only for firm matches. Size is omitted from some rows. Given values are once, few, many or a class for expanded clones.

cdr3_nt: TGTGCCAGCAGCCCTAGACGGGGCGGGATCACTGAAGCTTTCTTT
cdr3_aa: CASSPRRGGITEAFF
v_call: TRBV3-1/TRBV3-2
clone_size: .
j_call: TRBJ1-1
d_call: .

cdr3_nt: TGTGCCAGCAGGGGTGTTCTGGGACTAGCGGGAGGTGAAAACATTCAGTACTTC
cdr3_aa: CASRGVLGLAGGENIQYF
v_call: TRBV2
clone_size: once
j_call: TRBJ2-4
d_call: TRBD2

cdr3_nt: TGCGCCAGCAGCCAGTCCGCGCAGACAGGGGCCTATGGCTACACCTTC
cdr3_aa: CASSQSAQTGAYGYTF
v_call: TRBV4-3
clone_size: medium-sized
j_call: TRBJ1-2
d_call: TRBD1

cdr3_nt: TGTGCAAGTCGCTTAGGGTATCGGTGGGAGGGGGGAAGCAATCAGCCCCAGCATTTT
cdr3_aa: CASRLGYRWEGGSNQPQHF
v_call: TRBV12-2
clone_size: .
j_call: TRBJ1-5
d_call: .

cdr3_nt: TGTGCCAGCAGCTTGAAGACAGGTCCTAAGGGCGGGGAGCTGTTTTTT
cdr3_aa: CASSLKTGPKGGELFF
v_call: TRBV7-2
clone_size: .
j_call: TRBJ2-2
d_call: .

cdr3_nt: TGCGCCAGCAGTTATACTAGCGGGGGGTACAATGAGCAGTTCTTC
cdr3_aa: CASSYTSGGYNEQFF
v_call: TRBV10-2
clone_size: few
j_call: TRBJ2-1
d_call: TRBD2

cdr3_nt: TGTGCCAGCAGTTACTCCCTCGCAGAAAACTATGGCTACACCTTC
cdr3_aa: CASSYSLAENYGYTF
v_call: TRBV6-2/TRBV6-3
clone_size: few
j_call: TRBJ1-2
d_call: .

cdr3_nt: TGTGCCAGCAGCCCGGACAGGGTACTCTCTGGAAACACCATATATTTT
cdr3_aa: CASSPDRVLSGNTIYF
v_call: TRBV7-9
clone_size: .
j_call: TRBJ1-3
d_call: TRBD1

cdr3_nt: TGTGCCAGCAGTGAACTAGCTACCACAACGAACACCGGGGAGCTGTTTTTT
cdr3_aa: CASSELATTTNTGELFF
v_call: TRBV6-1
clone_size: .
j_call: TRBJ2-2
d_call: .

cdr3_nt: TGTGCCAGCAGCTTGCAGAGGGGGCGAGGGGGTAAAGACATTCAGTACTTC
cdr3_aa: CASSLQRGRGGKDIQYF
v_call: TRBV7-2
clone_size: .
j_call: TRBJ2-4
d_call: TRBD1

cdr3_nt: TGCGCCAGCAGCTGGGGACAGGGGATCACTGAAGCTTTCTTT
cdr3_aa: CASSWGQGITEAFF
v_call: TRBV5-1
clone_size: .
j_call: TRBJ1-1
d_call: TRBD1

cdr3_nt: TGTGCCAGCAGTGATCCCCATATAGCGGGGGGCAGCACAGATACGCAGTATTTT
cdr3_aa: CASSDPHIAGGSTDTQYF
v_call: TRBV2
clone_size: .
j_call: TRBJ2-3
d_call: TRBD2

cdr3_nt: TGTGCCAGCAGTGAAGCGCCAACGTGGGCGAATGAGCAGTTCTTC
cdr3_aa: CASSEAPTWANEQFF
v_call: TRBV6-1
clone_size: .
j_call: TRBJ2-1
d_call: .

cdr3_nt: TGTGCCAGCAGAACCGGGACTAGCGACACCGGGGAGCTGTTTTTT
cdr3_aa: CASRTGTSDTGELFF
v_call: TRBV6-5
clone_size: .
j_call: TRBJ2-2
d_call: TRBD2

cdr3_nt: TGTGCCAGCAGCCCGATTACCGGGACAGGGATCAGCGAGCAGTACTTC
cdr3_aa: CASSPITGTGISEQYF
v_call: TRBV5-4
clone_size: .
j_call: TRBJ2-7
d_call: TRBD1

cdr3_nt: TGTGCCAGCAGTTCCAGCGGGGGCCCCTACAATGAGCAGTTCTTC
cdr3_aa: CASSSSGGPYNEQFF
v_call: TRBV13
clone_size: .
j_call: TRBJ2-1
d_call: TRBD2

cdr3_nt: TGCAGCGTTGAAGATTCCATTGACTTCTATGGCTACACCTTC
cdr3_aa: CSVEDSIDFYGYTF
v_call: TRBV29-1
clone_size: .
j_call: TRBJ1-2
d_call: .

cdr3_nt: TGTGCCAGCAGCCCACAGGCTACTAGCGGGCCCTACGAGCAGTACTTC
cdr3_aa: CASSPQATSGPYEQYF
v_call: TRBV7-3
clone_size: .
j_call: TRBJ2-7
d_call: TRBD2

cdr3_nt: TGTGCCAGCAGCGTACTAGGAAGTCCCGGGGAGCTGTTTTTT
cdr3_aa: CASSVLGSPGELFF
v_call: TRBV9
clone_size: .
j_call: TRBJ2-2
d_call: .

cdr3_nt: TGTGCCAGCAGCTTAGACAGGGGGTCTAATGAAAAACTGTTTTTT
cdr3_aa: CASSLDRGSNEKLFF
v_call: TRBV7-2
clone_size: .
j_call: TRBJ1-4
d_call: TRBD1

cdr3_nt: TGTGCCAGCAGTTTGGTGATTAGGGGTGGAAACACCATATATTTT
cdr3_aa: CASSLVIRGGNTIYF
v_call: TRBV28
clone_size: .
j_call: TRBJ1-3
d_call: .

cdr3_nt: TGCGCCAGCAGCCTCACGTTGGGGGGGGGCTTTTCAGATACGCAGTATTTT
cdr3_aa: CASSLTLGGGFSDTQYF
v_call: TRBV4-1
clone_size: .
j_call: TRBJ2-3
d_call: .

cdr3_nt: TGTGCCAGCAGCTGGACAGGGGGCGAAACCGAGCAGTACTTC
cdr3_aa: CASSWTGGETEQYF
v_call: TRBV5-4
clone_size: once
j_call: TRBJ2-7
d_call: TRBD1

cdr3_nt: TGTGCCACCAGGACTAGCGGGGATGGGGAGCTGTTTTTT
cdr3_aa: CATRTSGDGELFF
v_call: TRBV18
clone_size: .
j_call: TRBJ2-2
d_call: TRBD2

cdr3_nt: TGCGCCAGCAGCTTGGGGGACAGGGTCAATCAGCCCCAGCATTTT
cdr3_aa: CASSLGDRVNQPQHF
v_call: TRBV5-1
clone_size: .
j_call: TRBJ1-5
d_call: TRBD1

cdr3_nt: TGTGCCAGCAGTCAAACCGGGGAGCTGTTTTTT
cdr3_aa: CASSQTGELFF
v_call: TRBV7-2
clone_size: once
j_call: TRBJ2-2
d_call: .

cdr3_nt: TGTGCCAGCAGTTCACCGACTAGCGGAAGTTACGAGCAGTACTTC
cdr3_aa: CASSSPTSGSYEQYF
v_call: TRBV6-6
clone_size: .
j_call: TRBJ2-7
d_call: TRBD2

cdr3_nt: TGTGCCAGCAGCCAAGAACAGGGGGCCTCACCCCTCCACTTT
cdr3_aa: CASSQEQGASPLHF
v_call: TRBV4-2
clone_size: .
j_call: TRBJ1-6
d_call: TRBD1

cdr3_nt: TGCGCCAGCAGCCTACGGGACAGGGCGGAGACCCAGTACTTC
cdr3_aa: CASSLRDRAETQYF
v_call: TRBV4-1
clone_size: .
j_call: TRBJ2-5
d_call: TRBD1